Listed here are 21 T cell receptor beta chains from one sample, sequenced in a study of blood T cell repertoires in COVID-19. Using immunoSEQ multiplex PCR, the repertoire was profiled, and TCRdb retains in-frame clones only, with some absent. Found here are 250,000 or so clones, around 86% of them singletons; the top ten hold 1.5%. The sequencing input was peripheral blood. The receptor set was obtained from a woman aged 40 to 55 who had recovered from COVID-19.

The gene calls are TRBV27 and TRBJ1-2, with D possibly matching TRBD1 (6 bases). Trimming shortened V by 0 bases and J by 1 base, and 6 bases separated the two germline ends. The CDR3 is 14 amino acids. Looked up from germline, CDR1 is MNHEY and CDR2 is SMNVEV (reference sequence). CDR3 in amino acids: CASSLSGGNYGYTF. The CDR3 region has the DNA TGTGCCAGCAGTTTATCAGGGGGTAACTATGGCTACACCTTC.

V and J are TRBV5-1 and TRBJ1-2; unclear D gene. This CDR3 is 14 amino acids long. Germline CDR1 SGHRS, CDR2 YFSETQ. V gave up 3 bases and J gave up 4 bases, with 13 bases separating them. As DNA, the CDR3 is TGCGCCAGCAGCTCCGGGATCGAGGGCTATGGCTACACCTTC. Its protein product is CASSSGIEGYGYTF.

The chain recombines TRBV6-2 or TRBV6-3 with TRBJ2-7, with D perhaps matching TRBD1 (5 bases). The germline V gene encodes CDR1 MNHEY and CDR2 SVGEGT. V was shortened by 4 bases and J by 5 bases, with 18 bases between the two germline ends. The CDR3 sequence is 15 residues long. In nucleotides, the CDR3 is TGTGCCAGCAGTTTCCCCAGGGTTCGGCTGGACGAGCAGTACTTC. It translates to CASSFPRVRLDEQYF.

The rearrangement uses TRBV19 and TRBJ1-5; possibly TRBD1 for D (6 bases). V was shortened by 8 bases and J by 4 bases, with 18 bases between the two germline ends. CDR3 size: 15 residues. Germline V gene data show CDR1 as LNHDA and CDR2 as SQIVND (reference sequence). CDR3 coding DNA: TGTGCCAGTCGGGGGGCACTGGGCGGGAATCAGCCCCAGCATTTT. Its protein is CASRGALGGNQPQHF.

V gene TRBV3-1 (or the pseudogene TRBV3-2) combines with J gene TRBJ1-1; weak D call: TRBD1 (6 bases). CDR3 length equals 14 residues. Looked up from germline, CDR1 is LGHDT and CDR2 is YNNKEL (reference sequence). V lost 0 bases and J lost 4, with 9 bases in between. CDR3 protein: CASSQDHRVTEAFF. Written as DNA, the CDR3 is TGTGCCAGCAGCCAAGATCACAGGGTCACTGAAGCTTTCTTT.

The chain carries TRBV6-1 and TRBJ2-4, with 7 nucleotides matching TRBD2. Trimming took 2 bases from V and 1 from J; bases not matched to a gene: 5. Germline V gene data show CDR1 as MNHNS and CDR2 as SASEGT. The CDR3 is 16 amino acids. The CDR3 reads CASSELGEGAKNIQYF. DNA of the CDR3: TGTGCCAGCAGTGAACTGGGGGAGGGTGCCAAAAACATTCAGTACTTC.

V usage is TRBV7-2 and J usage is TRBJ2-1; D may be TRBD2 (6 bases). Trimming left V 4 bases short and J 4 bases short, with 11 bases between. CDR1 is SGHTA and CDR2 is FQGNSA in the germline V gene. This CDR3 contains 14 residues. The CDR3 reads CASSSGTFYNEQFF. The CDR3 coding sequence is TGTGCCAGCAGCTCCGGGACTTTTTACAATGAGCAGTTCTTC.

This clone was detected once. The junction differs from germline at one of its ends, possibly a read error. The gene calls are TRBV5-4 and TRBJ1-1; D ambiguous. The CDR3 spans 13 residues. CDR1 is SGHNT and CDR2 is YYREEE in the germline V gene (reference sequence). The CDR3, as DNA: TGTGCCAGCAGCTTCACAGCTAACAGTGAAGCTTTCTTT. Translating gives CASSFTANSEAFF.

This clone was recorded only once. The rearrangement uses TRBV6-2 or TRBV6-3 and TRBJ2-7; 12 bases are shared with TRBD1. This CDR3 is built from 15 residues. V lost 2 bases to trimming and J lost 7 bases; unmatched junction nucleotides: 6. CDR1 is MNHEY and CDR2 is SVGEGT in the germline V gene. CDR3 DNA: TGTGCCAGCAGTTACGGGGGGACAGGGGGCCGAGAGCAGTACTTC. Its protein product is CASSYGGTGGREQYF.

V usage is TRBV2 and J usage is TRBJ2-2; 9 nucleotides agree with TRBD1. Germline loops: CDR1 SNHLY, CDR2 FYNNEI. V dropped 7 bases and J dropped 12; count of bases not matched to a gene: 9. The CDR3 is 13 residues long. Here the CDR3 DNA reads TGTGCCAGCACCGAGGAGGGACAGGGAAAGCTGTTTTTT. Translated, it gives CASTEEGQGKLFF.

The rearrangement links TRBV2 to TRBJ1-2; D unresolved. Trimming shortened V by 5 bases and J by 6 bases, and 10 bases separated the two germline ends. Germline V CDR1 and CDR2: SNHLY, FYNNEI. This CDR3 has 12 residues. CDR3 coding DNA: TGTGCCAGCAGTTACCACGGGGATGGCTACACCTTC. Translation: CASSYHGDGYTF.

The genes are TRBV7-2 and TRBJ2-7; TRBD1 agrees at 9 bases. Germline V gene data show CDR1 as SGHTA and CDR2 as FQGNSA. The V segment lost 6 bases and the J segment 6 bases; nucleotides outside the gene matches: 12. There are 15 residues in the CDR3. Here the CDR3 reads CASSLMPGQGLEQYF. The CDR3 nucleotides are TGTGCCAGCAGTCTTATGCCGGGACAGGGTCTCGAGCAGTACTTC.

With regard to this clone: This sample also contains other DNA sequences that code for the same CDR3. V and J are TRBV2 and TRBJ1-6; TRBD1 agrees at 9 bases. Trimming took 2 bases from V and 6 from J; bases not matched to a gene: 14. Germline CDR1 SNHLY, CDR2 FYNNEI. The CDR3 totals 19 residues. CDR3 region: CASSEYGTGLNGPNSPLHF. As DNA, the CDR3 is TGTGCCAGCAGTGAATATGGGACAGGGTTAAACGGTCCTAATTCACCCCTCCACTTT.

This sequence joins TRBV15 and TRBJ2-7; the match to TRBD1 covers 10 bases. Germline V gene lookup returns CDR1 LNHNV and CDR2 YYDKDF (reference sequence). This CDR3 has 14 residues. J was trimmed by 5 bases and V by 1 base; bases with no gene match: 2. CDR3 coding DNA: TGTGCCACCAGCAGAGCCGGGACAGGGGACGAGCAGTACTTC. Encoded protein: CATSRAGTGDEQYF.

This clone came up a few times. CDR3 sequence reads: CASGTQGFRYGYTF. The CDR3 bases are TGTGCCAGCGGAACACAGGGATTCCGCTATGGCTACACCTTC. This chain links TRBV28 with TRBJ1-2; tentatively, D is TRBD1 (6 bases). The CDR3 is 14 amino acids. The V end was cut by 8 bases, the J end by 4 bases, with 17 bases between. Germline values: CDR1 MDHEN, CDR2 SYDVKM.

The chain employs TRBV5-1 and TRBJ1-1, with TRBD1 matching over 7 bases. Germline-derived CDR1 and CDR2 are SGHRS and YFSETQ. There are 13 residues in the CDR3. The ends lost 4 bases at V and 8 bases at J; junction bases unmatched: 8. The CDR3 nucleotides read TGCGCCAGCAGCGCAGGACAGGCGCCCGAAGCTTTCTTT. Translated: CASSAGQAPEAFF.

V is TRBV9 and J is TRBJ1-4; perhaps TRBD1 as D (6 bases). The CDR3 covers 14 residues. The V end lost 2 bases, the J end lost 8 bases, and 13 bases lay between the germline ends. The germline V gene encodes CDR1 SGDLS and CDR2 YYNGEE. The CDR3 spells CASSVDSAREKLFF. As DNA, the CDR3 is TGTGCCAGCAGCGTGGACAGTGCGAGGGAAAAACTGTTTTTT.

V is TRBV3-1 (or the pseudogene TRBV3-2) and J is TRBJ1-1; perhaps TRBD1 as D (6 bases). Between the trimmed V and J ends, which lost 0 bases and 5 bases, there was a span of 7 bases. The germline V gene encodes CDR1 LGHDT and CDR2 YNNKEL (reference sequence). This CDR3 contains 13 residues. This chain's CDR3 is CASSQEGATEAFF. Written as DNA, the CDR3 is TGTGCCAGCAGCCAAGAGGGGGCGACTGAAGCTTTCTTT.

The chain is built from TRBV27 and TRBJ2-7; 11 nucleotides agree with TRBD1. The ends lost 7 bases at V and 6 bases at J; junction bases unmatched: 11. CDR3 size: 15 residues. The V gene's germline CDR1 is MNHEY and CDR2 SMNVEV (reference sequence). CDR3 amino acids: CASTEAGQGGTEQYF. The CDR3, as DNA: TGTGCCAGCACAGAAGCGGGACAGGGGGGAACCGAGCAGTACTTC.

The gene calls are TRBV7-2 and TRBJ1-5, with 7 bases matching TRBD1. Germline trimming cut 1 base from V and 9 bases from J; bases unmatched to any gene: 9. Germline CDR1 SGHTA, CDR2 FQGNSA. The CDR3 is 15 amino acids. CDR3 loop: CASSLEGTVDRPQHF. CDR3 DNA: TGTGCCAGCAGCTTAGAGGGGACAGTAGACCGGCCCCAGCATTTT.

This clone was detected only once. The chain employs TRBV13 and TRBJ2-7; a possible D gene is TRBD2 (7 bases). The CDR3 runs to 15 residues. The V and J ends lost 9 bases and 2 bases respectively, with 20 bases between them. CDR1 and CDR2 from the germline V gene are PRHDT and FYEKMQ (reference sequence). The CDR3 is CASRSGGGPPYEQYF. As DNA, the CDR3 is TGTGCCAGTCGGAGTGGGGGGGGGCCCCCCTACGAGCAGTACTTC.